This TCR beta chain is from a study of control samples from healthy donors and cancer patients. The V gene lost 1 base and the J gene lost 4 bases, with 10 bases spanning the gap. Germline V gene data show CDR1 as MNHNS and CDR2 as SASEGT. The CDR3 runs to 14 residues. Measured with immunoSEQ multiplex PCR; TCRdb has only the in-frame clones, and not every one. Of about 130,000 clones in the sample, 80% to 95% are singletons; the top ten hold more than 6.5%. The sequence derives from a man younger than 35 in good health. The sequenced sample consisted of blood. The rearrangement links TRBV6-1 to TRBJ1-1; no definite D call. As DNA, the CDR3 is TGTGCCAGCAGTGAAGGGGGATGGACCACTGAAGCTTTCTTT. Protein: CASSEGGWTTEAFF.